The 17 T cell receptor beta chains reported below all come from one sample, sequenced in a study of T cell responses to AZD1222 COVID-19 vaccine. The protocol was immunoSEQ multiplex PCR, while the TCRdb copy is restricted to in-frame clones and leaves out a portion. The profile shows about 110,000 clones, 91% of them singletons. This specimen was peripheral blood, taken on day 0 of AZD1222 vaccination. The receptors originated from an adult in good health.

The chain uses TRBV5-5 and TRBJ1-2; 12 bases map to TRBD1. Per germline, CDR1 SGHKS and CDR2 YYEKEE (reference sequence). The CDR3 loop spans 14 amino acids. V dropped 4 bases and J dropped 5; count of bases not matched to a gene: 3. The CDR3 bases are TGTGCCAGCAGCCCGGGACAGGGGGCTTATGGCTACACCTTC. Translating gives CASSPGQGAYGYTF.

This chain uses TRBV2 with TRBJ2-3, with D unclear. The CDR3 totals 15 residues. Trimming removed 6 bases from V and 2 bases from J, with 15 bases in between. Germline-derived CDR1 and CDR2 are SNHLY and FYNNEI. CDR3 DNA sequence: TGTGCCAGCAGGGCTCAATCCTATCCCACAGATACGCAGTATTTT. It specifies CASRAQSYPTDTQYF.

The CDR3 protein is CASSLRGGDEQYF. CDR3 DNA sequence: TGTGCCAGCAGCTTACGGGGTGGGGACGAGCAGTACTTC. This chain links TRBV11-2 with TRBJ2-7, with D possibly TRBD2 on 5 matching bases. The CDR3 is 13 residues long. Germline V lookup: CDR1 SGHAT, CDR2 FQNNGV. The V gene lost 2 bases and the J gene lost 5 bases, with 10 bases spanning the gap.

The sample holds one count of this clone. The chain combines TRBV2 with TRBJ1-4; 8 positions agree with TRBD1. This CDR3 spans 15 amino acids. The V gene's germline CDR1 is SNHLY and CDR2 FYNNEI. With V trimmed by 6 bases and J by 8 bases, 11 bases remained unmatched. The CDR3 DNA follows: TGTGCCAGCAGGTCCCGACAGGGGCAAAGCGAAAAACTGTTTTTT. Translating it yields CASRSRQGQSEKLFF.

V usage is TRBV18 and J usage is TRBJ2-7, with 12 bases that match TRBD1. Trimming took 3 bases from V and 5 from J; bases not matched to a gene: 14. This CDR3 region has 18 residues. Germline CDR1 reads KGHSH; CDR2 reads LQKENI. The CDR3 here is CASSPQGVSGTGGHEQYF. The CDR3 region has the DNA TGTGCCAGCTCACCCCAGGGGGTATCCGGGACAGGGGGCCACGAGCAGTACTTC.

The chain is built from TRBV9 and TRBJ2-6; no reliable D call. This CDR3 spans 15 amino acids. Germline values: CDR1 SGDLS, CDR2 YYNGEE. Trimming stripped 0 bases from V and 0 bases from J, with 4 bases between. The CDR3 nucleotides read TGTGCCAGCAGCGTAGATCCCTCTGGGGCCAACGTCCTGACTTTC. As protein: CASSVDPSGANVLTF.

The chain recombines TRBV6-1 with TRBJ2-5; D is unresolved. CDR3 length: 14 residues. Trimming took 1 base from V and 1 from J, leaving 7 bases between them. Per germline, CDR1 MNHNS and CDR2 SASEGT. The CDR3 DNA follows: TGTGCCAGCAGTGAAGGCGTCGGCCAAGAGACCCAGTACTTC. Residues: CASSEGVGQETQYF.

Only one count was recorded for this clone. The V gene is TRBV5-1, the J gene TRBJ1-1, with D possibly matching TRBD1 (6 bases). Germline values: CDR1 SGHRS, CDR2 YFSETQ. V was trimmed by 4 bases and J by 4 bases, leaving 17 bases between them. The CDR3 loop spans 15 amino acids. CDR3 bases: TGCGCCAGCAGCCCTCGTGAGGGGGGGTCCACTGAAGCTTTCTTT. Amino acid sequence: CASSPREGGSTEAFF.

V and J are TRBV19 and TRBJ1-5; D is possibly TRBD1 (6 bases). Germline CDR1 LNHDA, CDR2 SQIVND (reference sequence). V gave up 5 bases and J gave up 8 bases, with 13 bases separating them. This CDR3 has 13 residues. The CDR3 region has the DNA TGTGCCAGTAGTGCACTTCACAGGGAGCCCCAGCATTTT. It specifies CASSALHREPQHF.

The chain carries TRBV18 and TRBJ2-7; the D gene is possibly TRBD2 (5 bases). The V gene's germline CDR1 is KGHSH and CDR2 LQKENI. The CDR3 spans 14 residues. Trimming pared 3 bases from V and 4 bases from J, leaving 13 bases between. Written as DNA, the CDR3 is TGTGCCAGCTCACCGCCCGGGGTGAAGTACGAGCAGTACTTC. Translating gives CASSPPGVKYEQYF.

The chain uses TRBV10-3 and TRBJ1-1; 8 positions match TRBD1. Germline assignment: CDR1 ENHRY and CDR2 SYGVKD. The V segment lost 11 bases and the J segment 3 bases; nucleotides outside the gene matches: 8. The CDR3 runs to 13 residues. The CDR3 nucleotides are TGTGCCGCCCAGGGGGCCGGCGACACTGAAGCTTTCTTT. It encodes CAAQGAGDTEAFF.

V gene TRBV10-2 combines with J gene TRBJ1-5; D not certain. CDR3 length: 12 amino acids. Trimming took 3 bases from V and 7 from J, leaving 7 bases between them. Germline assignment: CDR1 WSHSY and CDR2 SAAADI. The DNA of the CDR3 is TGCGCCAGCAGTGATGGAGGGCAGCCCCAGCATTTT. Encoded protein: CASSDGGQPQHF.

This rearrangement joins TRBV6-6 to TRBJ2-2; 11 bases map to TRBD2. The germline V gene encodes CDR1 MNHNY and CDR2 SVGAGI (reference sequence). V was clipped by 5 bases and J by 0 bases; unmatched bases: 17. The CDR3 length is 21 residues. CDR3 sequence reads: CASSPPPPGLAVQANTGELFF. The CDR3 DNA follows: TGTGCCAGCAGTCCCCCTCCCCCGGGACTAGCGGTACAAGCGAACACCGGGGAGCTGTTTTTT.

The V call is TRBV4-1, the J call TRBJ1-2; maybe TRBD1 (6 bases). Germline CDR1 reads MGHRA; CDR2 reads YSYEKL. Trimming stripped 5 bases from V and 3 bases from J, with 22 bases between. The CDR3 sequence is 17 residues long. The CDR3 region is CASSSRGAGPSDYGYTF. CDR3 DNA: TGCGCCAGCAGCTCGAGGGGGGCAGGGCCTTCCGACTATGGCTACACCTTC.

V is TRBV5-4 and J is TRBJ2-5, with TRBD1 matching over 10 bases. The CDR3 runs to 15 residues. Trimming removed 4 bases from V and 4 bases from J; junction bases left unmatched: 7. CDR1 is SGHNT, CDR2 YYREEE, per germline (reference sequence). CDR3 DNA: TGTGCCAGCAGCCCCTCGACAGGGGGCGGAGAGACCCAGTACTTC. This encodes CASSPSTGGGETQYF.

The CDR3 loop is CASSRGEQDTEAFF. CDR3 in DNA: TGTGCCAGCAGTCGGGGGGAGCAGGACACTGAAGCTTTCTTT. This chain connects TRBV6-5 to TRBJ1-1, with D tentatively TRBD1 (5 bases). V lost 5 bases to trimming and J lost 3 bases, with 13 bases between them. The CDR3 covers 14 residues. CDR1 and CDR2 from the germline V gene are MNHEY and SVGAGI.

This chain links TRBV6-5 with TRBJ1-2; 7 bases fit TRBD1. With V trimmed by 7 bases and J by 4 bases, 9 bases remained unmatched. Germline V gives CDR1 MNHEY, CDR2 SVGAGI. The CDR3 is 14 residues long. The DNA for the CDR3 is TGTGCCAGCACCCCACAGGGGACGGGCTATGGCTACACCTTC. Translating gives CASTPQGTGYGYTF.